This T cell receptor beta chain was captured by sequencing in a study of a mutant IDH1 vaccine in newly diagnosed glioma. The wider study: The initiation of vaccination occurred 4-6 weeks after radiotherapy alone, or with temozolomide cycles. Prior therapy was radiotherapy, temozolomide, or both; most received both.

Using immunoSEQ multiplex PCR, the repertoire was profiled, and TCRdb retains in-frame clones only, with some absent. This table has approximately 58,000 clones, around 86% appearing once. Time point defined: week 47, end of study. Topical imiquimod accompanied each vaccine dose, which consisted of 300 ug of mutant IDH1 20-mer peptide. Newly diagnosed WHO grade 3 or 4 IDH1-mutant, ATRX-lost astrocytomas were identified in the donors. Study results and caveats: Vaccine-induced immune responses occurred in approximately 93% of patients.

Turning to this clone: Its matching antigen is unknown.

The sequences come from PBMCs, collected from a glioma patient whose treatment included an IDH1 peptide vaccine. The source is a man aged 30 to 39 with glioma.

The CDR3, as DNA: TGTGCCAGCAGCTTAGGATGGGGGACAGGCGAGAACACTGAAGCTTTCTTT. It encodes CASSLGWGTGENTEAFF. The rearrangement uses TRBV7-9 and TRBJ1-1, with 8 bases identical to TRBD1. The CDR3 has 17 amino acids. The trim removed 1 base at V and 1 base at J, leaving 8 bases unmatched. Germline lookup yields CDR1 SEHNR and CDR2 FQNEAQ (reference sequence).